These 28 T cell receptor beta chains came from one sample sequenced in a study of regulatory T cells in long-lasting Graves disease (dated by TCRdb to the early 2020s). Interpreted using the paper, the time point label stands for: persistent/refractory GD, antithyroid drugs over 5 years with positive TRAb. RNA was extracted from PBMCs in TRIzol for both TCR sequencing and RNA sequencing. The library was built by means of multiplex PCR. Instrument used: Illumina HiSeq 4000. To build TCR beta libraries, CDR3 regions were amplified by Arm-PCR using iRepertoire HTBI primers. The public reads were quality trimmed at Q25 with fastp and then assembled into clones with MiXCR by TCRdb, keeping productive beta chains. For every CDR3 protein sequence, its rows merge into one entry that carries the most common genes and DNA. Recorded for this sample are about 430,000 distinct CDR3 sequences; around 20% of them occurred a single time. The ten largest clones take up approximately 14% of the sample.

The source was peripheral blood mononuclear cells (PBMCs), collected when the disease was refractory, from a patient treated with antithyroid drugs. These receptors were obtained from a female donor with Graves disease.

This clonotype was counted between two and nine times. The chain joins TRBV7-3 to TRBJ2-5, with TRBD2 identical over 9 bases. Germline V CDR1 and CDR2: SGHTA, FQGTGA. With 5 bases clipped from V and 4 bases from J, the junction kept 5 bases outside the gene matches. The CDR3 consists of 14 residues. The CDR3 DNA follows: TGTGCCAGCAGCATGGCGGGAGGGCCAGAGACCCAGTACTTC. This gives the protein CASSMAGGPETQYF.

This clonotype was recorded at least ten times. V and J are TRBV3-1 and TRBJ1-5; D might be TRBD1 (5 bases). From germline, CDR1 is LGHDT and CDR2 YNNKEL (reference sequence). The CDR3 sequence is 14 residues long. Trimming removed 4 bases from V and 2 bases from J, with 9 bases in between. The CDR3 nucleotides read TGTGCCAGCAGCCGGGGGATAGGCAATCAGCCCCAGCATTTT. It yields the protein CASSRGIGNQPQHF.

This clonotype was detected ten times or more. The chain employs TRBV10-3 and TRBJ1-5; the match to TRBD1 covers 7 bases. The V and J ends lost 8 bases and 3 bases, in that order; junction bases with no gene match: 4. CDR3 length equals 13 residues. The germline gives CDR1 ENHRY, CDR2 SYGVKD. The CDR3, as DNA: TGTGCCATCGGGGACAGAGACAATCAGCCCCAGCATTTT. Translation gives CAIGDRDNQPQHF.

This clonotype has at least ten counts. CDR3 loop: CASSLGGGAGQPQHF. Here the CDR3 DNA reads TGTGCCAGCAGCTTAGGAGGGGGCGCAGGACAGCCCCAGCATTTT. This chain uses TRBV7-2 with TRBJ1-5, with 7 positions matching TRBD1. Germline trimming cut 1 base from V and 7 bases from J; bases unmatched to any gene: 7. The CDR3 spans 15 residues. The germline V gene has CDR1 SGHTA and CDR2 FQGNSA.

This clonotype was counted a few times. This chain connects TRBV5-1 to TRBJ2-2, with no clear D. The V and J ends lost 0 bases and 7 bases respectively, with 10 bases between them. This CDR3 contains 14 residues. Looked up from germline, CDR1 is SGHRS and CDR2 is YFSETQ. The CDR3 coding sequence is TGCGCCAGCAGCTTGGACACCTTGGTCGGGGAGCTGTTTTTT. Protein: CASSLDTLVGELFF.

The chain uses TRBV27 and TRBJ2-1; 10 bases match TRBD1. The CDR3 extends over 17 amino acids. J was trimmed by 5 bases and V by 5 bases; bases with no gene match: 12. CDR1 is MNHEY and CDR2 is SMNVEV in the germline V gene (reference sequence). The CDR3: CASSPRDRGISHNEQFF. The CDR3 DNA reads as TGTGCCAGCAGTCCCCGGGACAGGGGTATTTCTCACAATGAGCAGTTCTTC.

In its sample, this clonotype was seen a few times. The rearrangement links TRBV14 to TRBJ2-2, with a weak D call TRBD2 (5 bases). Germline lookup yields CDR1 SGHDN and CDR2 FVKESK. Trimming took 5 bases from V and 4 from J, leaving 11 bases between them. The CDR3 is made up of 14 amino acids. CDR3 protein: CASSRTRSTGELFF. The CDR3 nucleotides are TGTGCCAGCAGCAGAACTAGAAGCACCGGGGAGCTGTTTTTT.

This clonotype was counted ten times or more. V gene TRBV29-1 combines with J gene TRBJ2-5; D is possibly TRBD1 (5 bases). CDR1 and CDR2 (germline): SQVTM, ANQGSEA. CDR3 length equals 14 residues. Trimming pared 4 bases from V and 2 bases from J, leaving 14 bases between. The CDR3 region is CSVVFQRQQETQYF. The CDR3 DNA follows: TGCAGCGTTGTCTTCCAGCGACAGCAAGAGACCCAGTACTTC.

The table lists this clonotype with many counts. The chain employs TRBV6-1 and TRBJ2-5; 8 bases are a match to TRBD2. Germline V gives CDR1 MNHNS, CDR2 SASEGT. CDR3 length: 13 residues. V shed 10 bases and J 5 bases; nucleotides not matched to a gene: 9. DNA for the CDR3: TGTGCCATCGGGGGGGGGGCCTTGGAGACCCAGTACTTC. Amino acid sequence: CAIGGGALETQYF.

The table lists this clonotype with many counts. CDR3 sequence: CSARVGSGTAYEQYF. DNA of the CDR3: TGCAGTGCTAGAGTGGGTAGCGGGACCGCCTACGAGCAGTACTTC. The J gene is TRBJ2-7, the V gene TRBV20-1; 8 bases line up with TRBD2. This CDR3 spans 15 amino acids. V shed 1 base, J shed 2 bases, and the junction held 7 bases outside the gene matches. Per germline, CDR1 DFQATT and CDR2 SNEGSKA (reference sequence).

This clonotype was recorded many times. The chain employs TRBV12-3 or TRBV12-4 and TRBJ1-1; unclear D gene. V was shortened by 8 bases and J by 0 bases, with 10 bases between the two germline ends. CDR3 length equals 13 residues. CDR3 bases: TGTGCCAGCTTCGGGCAGATGAACACTGAAGCTTTCTTT. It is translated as CASFGQMNTEAFF.

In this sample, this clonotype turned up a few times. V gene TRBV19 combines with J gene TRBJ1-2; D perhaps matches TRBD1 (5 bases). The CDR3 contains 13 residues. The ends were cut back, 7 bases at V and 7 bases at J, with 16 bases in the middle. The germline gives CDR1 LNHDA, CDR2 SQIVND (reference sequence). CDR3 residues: CASKRGSGRGYTF. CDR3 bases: TGTGCCAGTAAGAGGGGATCTGGCCGTGGCTACACCTTC.

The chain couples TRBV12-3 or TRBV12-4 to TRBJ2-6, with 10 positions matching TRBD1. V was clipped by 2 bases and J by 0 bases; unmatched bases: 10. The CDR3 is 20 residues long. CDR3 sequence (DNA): TGTGCCAGCAGTTTATCCCCTCGACAGGGGGCTTCCTCTGGGGCCAACGTCCTGACTTTC. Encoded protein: CASSLSPRQGASSGANVLTF.

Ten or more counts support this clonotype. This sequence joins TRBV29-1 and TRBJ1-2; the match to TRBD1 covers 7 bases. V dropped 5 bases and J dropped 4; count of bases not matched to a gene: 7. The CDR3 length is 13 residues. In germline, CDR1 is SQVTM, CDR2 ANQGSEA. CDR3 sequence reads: CSVLQTGSYGYTF. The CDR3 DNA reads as TGCAGCGTTTTACAGACAGGGAGCTATGGCTACACCTTC.

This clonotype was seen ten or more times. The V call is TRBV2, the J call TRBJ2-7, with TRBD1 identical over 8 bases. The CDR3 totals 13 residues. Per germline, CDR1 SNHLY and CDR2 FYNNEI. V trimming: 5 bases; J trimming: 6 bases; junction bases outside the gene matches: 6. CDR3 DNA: TGTGCCAGCAGTCCAGCCGACAGGGGCGAGCAGTACTTC. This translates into CASSPADRGEQYF.

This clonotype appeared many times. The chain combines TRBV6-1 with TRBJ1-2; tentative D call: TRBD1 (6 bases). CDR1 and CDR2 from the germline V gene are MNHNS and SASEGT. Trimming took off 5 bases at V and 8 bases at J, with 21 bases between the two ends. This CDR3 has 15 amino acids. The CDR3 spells CASSPLDSGRKGYTF. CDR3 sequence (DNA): TGTGCCAGCAGTCCCCTGGACAGTGGGAGGAAAGGCTACACCTTC.

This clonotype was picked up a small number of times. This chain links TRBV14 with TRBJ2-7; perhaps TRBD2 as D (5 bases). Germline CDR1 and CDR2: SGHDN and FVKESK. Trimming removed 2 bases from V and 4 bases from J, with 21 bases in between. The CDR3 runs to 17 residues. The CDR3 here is CASSQRFRGSGRYEQYF. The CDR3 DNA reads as TGTGCCAGCAGCCAAAGATTCAGAGGGAGTGGCCGTTACGAGCAGTACTTC.

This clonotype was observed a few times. The CDR3 reads CASSQDVGLGKETQYF. In nucleotides, the CDR3 is TGCGCCAGCAGCCAAGACGTGGGACTAGGAAAAGAGACCCAGTACTTC. The chain combines TRBV4-1 with TRBJ2-5; TRBD2 matches 8 bases. V dropped 0 bases and J dropped 3; count of bases not matched to a gene: 6. Per germline, CDR1 MGHRA and CDR2 YSYEKL. This CDR3 is built from 16 residues.

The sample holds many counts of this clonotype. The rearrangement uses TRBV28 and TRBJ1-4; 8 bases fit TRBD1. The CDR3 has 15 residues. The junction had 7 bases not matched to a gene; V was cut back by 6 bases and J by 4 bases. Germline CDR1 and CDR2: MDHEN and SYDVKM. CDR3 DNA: TGTGCCAGCAGATCCGACAGGGGTGATAATGAAAAACTGTTTTTT. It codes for CASRSDRGDNEKLFF.

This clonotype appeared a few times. The CDR3: CASSIVQGRTYEQYF. The CDR3 region has the DNA TGTGCCAGTAGTATAGTACAGGGACGAACCTACGAGCAGTACTTC. The chain employs TRBV19 and TRBJ2-7, with TRBD1 as a possible D gene (6 bases). The CDR3 contains 15 residues. The V end lost 1 base, the J end lost 2 bases, and 12 bases lay between the germline ends. Germline CDR1 and CDR2: LNHDA and SQIVND (reference sequence).

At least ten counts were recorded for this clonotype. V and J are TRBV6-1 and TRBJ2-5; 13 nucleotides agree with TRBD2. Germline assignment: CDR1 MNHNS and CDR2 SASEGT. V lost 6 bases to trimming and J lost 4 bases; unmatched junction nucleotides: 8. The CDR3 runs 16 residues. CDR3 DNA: TGTGCCAGCAGACTAACCGGGACTAGCGGGACAGAGACCCAGTACTTC. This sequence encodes CASRLTGTSGTETQYF.

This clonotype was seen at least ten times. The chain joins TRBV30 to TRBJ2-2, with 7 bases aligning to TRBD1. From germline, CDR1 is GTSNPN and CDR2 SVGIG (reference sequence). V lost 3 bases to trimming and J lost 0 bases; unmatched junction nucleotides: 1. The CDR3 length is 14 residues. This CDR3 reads CAWRDRTNTGELFF. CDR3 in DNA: TGTGCCTGGAGGGACAGGACGAACACCGGGGAGCTGTTTTTT.

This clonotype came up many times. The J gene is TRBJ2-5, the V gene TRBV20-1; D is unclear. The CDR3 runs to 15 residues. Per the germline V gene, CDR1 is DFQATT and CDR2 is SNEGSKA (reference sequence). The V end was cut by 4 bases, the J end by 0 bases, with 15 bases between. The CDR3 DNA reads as TGCAGTGCTACACCCACTGCGGCTCACCAAGAGACCCAGTACTTC. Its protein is CSATPTAAHQETQYF.

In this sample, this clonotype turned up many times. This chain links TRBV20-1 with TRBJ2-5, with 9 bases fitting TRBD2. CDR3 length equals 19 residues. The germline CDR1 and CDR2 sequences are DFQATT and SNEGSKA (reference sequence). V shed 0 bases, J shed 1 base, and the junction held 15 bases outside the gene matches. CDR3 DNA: TGCAGTGCTAGAGATATTAGTCTAGCGGGAACCCCCCTCCAAGAGACCCAGTACTTC. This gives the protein CSARDISLAGTPLQETQYF.

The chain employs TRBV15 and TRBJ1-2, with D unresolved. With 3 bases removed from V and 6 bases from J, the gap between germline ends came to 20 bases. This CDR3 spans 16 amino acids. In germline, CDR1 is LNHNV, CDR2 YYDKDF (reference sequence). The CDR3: CATSSPSGPKGDGYTF. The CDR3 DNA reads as TGTGCCACCAGCAGCCCTTCAGGCCCCAAAGGAGATGGCTACACCTTC.

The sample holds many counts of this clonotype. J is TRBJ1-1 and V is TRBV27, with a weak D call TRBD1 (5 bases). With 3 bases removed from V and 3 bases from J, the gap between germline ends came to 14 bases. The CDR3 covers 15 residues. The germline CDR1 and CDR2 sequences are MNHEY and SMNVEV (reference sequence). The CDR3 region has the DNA TGTGCCAGCAGTTTTCAGGGAGAGGGGTACACTGAAGCTTTCTTT. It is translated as CASSFQGEGYTEAFF.

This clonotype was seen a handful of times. The DNA of the CDR3 is TGTGCCAGCAGCCGAGGACTAGCGGGAGGGATTGGGTACAATGAGCAGTTCTTC. Translating gives CASSRGLAGGIGYNEQFF. The chain recombines TRBV28 with TRBJ2-1; TRBD2 matches at 15 bases. J gave up 4 bases and V 6 bases, and 10 bases lay outside the gene matches. CDR3 length: 18 residues. Germline lookup yields CDR1 MDHEN and CDR2 SYDVKM.

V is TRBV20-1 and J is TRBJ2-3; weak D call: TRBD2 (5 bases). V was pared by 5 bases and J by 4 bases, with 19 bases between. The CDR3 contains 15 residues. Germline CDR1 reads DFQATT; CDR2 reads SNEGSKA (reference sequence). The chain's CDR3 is CSAPNSRRSADTQYF. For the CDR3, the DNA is TGCAGTGCTCCTAATAGCCGGAGGTCGGCAGATACGCAGTATTTT.